Listed below are T cell receptor beta chains from one sample, sequenced in a study of shared T cell receptors in the human thymus. Here immunoSEQ multiplex PCR was the method, and the copy in TCRdb shows in-frame clones only, minus some. The table includes hundreds of thousands of clones, 70% to 90% detected once. The sample was also linked to a second study, of human thymus T cells.

The sequenced material came from thymocytes. The receptor set was obtained from a boy in the first two years of life with a congenital heart defect. The CDR3 runs from the conserved cysteine through the conserved F or W. The D gene is left open where the match is weak. The size entry is marked missing in some rows and otherwise reads once, few, many or a size class.

d_gene	abundance	v_gene	j_gene	CDR3aa	CDR3nt
TRBD1	-	TRBV18	TRBJ1-1	CASSPRTGWNTEAFF	TGTGCCAGCTCACCTAGGACAGGCTGGAACACTGAAGCTTTCTTT
TRBD2	-	TRBV13	TRBJ2-7	CASSLGHQREGASGRVDQRSEQYF	TGTGCCAGCAGCTTAGGCCACCAAAGAGAGGGGGCTAGCGGGAGGGTCGATCAACGGAGCGAGCAGTACTTC
-	-	TRBV11-3	TRBJ2-7	CASSLEQGPSTGYYYEQYF	TGTGCCAGCAGCTTAGAACAAGGTCCCTCTACAGGATACTACTACGAGCAGTACTTC
-	-	TRBV19	TRBJ2-5	CASSIGTEQETQYF	TGTGCCAGTAGTATAGGGACAGAGCAAGAGACCCAGTACTTC
-	-	TRBV2	TRBJ1-2	CAVRVGNQPGYTF	TGTGCCGTGAGGGTAGGGAATCAACCTGGCTACACCTTC
TRBD2	-	TRBV27	TRBJ2-3	CASSRLAGPQDTQYF	TGTGCCAGCAGCAGACTAGCGGGGCCTCAGGATACGCAGTATTTT
-	-	TRBV27	TRBJ2-7	CASSYKQGPSYEQYF	TGTGCCAGCAGTTATAAGCAGGGGCCTTCCTACGAGCAGTACTTC
-	-	TRBV7-9	TRBJ2-3	CASSSGRGPDTQYF	TGTGCCAGCAGTTCCGGCAGGGGCCCAGATACGCAGTATTTT
TRBD2	-	TRBV4-2	TRBJ2-7	CASSQDDLAGGLREQYF	TGTGCCAGCAGCCAAGATGATCTAGCGGGAGGACTCCGGGAGCAGTACTTC
-	-	TRBV19	TRBJ1-5	CASSFLNGQPQHF	TGTGCCAGTAGTTTCCTTAACGGGCAGCCCCAGCATTTT
TRBD2	-	TRBV5-1	TRBJ2-3	CASSEGLAGYTDTQYF	TGCGCCAGCAGCGAGGGACTAGCGGGTTACACAGATACGCAGTATTTT
TRBD2	-	TRBV7-6	TRBJ2-1	CASSSLAEHNEQFF	TGTGCCAGCAGCTCTCTAGCGGAACACAATGAGCAGTTCTTC
TRBD1	-	TRBV27	TRBJ1-2	CASSLISKRRQGAGDYGYTF	TGTGCCAGCAGTTTAATATCCAAGCGGAGACAGGGGGCGGGGGACTATGGCTACACCTTC
-	-	TRBV7-7	TRBJ2-5	CASSPESSTKQETQYF	TGTGCTAGCAGTCCTGAGTCTAGCACCAAGCAAGAGACCCAGTACTTC
-	-	TRBV19	TRBJ2-7	CASSAGNEQYF	TGTGCCAGTAGTGCAGGGAACGAGCAGTACTTC
-	-	TRBV11-3	TRBJ1-1	CASGAGLGTEAFF	TGTGCCAGCGGGGCAGGGTTGGGCACTGAAGCTTTCTTT
-	-	TRBV19	TRBJ2-1	CASGGTANEQFF	TGTGCCAGTGGGGGGACAGCCAATGAGCAGTTCTTC
-	-	TRBV7-9	TRBJ2-1	CASSPRTEYSDEQFF	TGTGCCAGCAGCCCGCGGACAGAGTACTCCGATGAGCAGTTCTTC
-	-	TRBV6-5	TRBJ2-7	CASSTHRDGNEQYF	TGTGCCAGCAGCACCCACAGGGACGGGAACGAGCAGTACTTC
-	-	TRBV5-1	TRBJ2-2	CASTDNLGGTGELFF	TGCGCCAGCACCGACAACCTAGGGGGCACCGGGGAGCTGTTTTTT
TRBD2	-	TRBV27	TRBJ2-3	CASSPIAGGPKDTQYF	TGTGCCAGCAGTCCTATAGCGGGAGGGCCTAAGGATACGCAGTATTTT
TRBD1	-	TRBV6-1	TRBJ2-3	CASSDPDRDWSQYF	TGTGCCAGCAGTGACCCGGACAGGGACTGGTCGCAGTATTTT
TRBD2	-	TRBV28	TRBJ2-2	CASSSPWRERDTGELFF	TGTGCCAGCAGTTCCCCCTGGCGGGAGAGGGACACCGGGGAGCTGTTTTTT
-	-	TRBV7-2	TRBJ1-3	CASSWGREFGNTIYF	TGTGCCAGCAGCTGGGGGAGGGAATTTGGAAACACCATATATTTT
TRBD1	once	TRBV10-1	TRBJ2-5	CASRGQGQYF	TGCGCCAGCAGAGGACAGGGCCAGTACTTC
-	once	TRBV21-1	TRBJ2-7	CASSKAPRPLSGCCSYEQYF	TGTGCCAGCAGCAAGGCCCCCCGCCCCCTTAGCGGGTGCTGCTCCTACGAGCAGTACTTC
-	-	TRBV11-2	TRBJ1-1	CASSLQGAEASAFF	TGTGCCAGCAGCCTTCAAGGAGCCGAGGCGTCAGCTTTCTTT
TRBD2	-	TRBV7-2	TRBJ2-7	CASSNSGVTSYEQYF	TGTGCCAGCAGCAATAGCGGGGTCACCTCCTACGAGCAGTACTTC
-	-	TRBV18	TRBJ2-3	CASSPFHPRKRESTDTQYF	TGTGCCAGCTCACCATTTCATCCCCGCAAACGTGAGAGCACAGATACGCAGTATTTT